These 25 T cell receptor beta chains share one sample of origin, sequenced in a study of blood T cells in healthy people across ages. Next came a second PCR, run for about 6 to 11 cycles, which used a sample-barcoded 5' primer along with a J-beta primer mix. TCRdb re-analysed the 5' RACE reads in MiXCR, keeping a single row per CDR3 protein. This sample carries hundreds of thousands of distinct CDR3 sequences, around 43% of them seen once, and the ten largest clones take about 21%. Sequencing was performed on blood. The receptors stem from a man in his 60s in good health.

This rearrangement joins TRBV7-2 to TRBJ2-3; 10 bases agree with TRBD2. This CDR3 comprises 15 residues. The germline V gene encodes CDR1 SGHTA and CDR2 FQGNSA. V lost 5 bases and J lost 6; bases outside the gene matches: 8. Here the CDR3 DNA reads TGTGCCAGCAGCCCCCGAGCGGGGGGGCAGGATACGCAGTATTTT. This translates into CASSPRAGGQDTQYF. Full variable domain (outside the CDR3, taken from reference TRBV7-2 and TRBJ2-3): GAGVSQSPSNKVTEKGKDVELRCDPISGHTALYWYRQSLGQGLEFLIYFQGNSAPDKSGLPSDRFSAERTGGSVSTLTIQRTQQEDSAVYLCASSPRAGGQDTQYFGPGTRLTVL.

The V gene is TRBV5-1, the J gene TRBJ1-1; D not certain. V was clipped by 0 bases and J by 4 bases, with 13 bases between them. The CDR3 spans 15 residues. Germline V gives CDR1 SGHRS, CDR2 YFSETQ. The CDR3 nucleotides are TGCGCCAGCAGCTTGGCCGTGGGAAGAGGCACTGAAGCTTTCTTT. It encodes CASSLAVGRGTEAFF.

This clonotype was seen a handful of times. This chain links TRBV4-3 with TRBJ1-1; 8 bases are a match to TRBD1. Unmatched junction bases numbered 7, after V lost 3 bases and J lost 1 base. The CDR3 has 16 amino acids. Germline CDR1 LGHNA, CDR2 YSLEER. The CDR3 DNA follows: TGCGCCAGCAGCCAGGCCCCCGGGACAGGGAACACTGAAGCTTTCTTT. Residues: CASSQAPGTGNTEAFF.

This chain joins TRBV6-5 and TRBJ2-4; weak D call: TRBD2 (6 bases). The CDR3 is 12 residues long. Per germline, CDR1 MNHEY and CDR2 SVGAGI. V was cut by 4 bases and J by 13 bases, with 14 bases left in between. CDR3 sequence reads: CASSSLTRQQYF. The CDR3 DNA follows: TGTGCCAGCAGTTCCCTGACTAGGCAACAGTACTTC.

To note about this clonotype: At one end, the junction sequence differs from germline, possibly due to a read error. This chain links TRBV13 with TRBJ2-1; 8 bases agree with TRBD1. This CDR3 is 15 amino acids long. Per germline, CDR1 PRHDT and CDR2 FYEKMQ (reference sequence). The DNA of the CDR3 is TGTGCCTGCAGCCCTCAACAGGGGGTCATAAATGAGCAGTTCTTC. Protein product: CACSPQQGVINEQFF.

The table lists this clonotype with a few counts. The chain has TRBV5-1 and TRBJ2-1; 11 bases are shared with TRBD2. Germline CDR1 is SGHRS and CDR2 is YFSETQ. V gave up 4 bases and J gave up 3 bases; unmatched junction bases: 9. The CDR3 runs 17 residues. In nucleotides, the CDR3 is TGCGCCAGCAGCCTGAGTAGCGGGGGGGCCTACTACAATGAGCAGTTCTTC. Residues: CASSLSSGGAYYNEQFF.

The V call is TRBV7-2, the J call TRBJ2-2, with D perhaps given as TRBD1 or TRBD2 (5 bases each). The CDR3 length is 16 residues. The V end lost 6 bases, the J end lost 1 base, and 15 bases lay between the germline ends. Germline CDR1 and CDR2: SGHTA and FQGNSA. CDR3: CASSFRAGGNTGELFF. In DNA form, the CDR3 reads TGTGCCAGCAGTTTTAGAGCTGGGGGGAACACCGGGGAGCTGTTTTTT.

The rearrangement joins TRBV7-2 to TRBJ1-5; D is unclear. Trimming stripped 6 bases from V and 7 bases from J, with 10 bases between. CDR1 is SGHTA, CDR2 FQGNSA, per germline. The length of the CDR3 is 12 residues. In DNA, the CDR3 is TGTGCCAGCAGTTCCCCGGGACAGCCCCAGCATTTT. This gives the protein CASSSPGQPQHF.

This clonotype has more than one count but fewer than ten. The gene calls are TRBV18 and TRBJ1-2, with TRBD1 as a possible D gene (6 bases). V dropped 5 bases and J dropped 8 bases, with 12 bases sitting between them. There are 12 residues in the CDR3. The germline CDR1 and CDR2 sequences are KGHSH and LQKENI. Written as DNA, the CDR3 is TGTGCCAGCTCATCAGGACAGTCGGGCTACACCTTC. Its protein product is CASSSGQSGYTF. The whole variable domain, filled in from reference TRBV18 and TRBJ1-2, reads NAGVMQNPRHLVRRRGQEARLRCSPMKGHSHVYWYRQLPEEGLKFMVYLQKENIIDESGMPKERFSAEFPKEGPSILRIQQVVRGDSAAYFCASSSGQSGYTFGSGTRLTVV.

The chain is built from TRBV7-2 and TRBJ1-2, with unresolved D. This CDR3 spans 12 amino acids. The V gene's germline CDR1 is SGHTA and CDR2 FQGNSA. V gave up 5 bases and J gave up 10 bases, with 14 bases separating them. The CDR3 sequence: CASSPIRWDYTF. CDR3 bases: TGTGCCAGCAGCCCGATTCGGTGGGACTACACCTTC.

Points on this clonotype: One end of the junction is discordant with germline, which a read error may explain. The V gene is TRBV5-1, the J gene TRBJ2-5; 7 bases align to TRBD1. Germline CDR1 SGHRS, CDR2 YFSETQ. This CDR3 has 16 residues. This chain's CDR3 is CASRLGIRQGQETQYF. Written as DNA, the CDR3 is TGCGCCAGCAGGTTGGGGATACGACAGGGCCAAGAGACCCAGTACTTC.

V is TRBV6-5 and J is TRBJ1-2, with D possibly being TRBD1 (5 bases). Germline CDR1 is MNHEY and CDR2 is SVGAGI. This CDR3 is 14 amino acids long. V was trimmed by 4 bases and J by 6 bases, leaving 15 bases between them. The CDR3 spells CASSSLGKGHGYTF. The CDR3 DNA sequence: TGTGCCAGCAGTTCCCTTGGGAAGGGGCATGGCTACACCTTC.

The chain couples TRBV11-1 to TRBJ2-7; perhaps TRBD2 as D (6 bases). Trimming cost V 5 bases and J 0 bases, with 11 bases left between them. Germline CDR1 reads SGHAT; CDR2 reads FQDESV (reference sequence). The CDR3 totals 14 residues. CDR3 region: CASSPGGFSYEQYF. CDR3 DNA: TGTGCCAGCAGCCCAGGAGGGTTCTCCTACGAGCAGTACTTC.

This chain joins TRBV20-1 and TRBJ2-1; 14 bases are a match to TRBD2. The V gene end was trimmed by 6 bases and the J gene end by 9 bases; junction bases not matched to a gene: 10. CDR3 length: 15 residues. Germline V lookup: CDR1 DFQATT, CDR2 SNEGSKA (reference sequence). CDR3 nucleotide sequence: TGCAGTGCCGCCGGGACTAGCGGGAGACCAAGTGAGCAGTTCTTC. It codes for CSAAGTSGRPSEQFF.

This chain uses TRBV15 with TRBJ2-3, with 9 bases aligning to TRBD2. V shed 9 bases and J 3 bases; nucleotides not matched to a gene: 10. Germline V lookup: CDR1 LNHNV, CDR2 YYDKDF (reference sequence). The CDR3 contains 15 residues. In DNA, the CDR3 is TGTGCCACAACGCCGGGACTAGCCTCAACAGATACGCAGTATTTT. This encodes CATTPGLASTDTQYF.

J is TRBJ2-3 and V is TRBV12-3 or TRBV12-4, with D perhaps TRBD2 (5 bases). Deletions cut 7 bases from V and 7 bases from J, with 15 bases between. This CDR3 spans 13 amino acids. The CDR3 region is CASTLAHTYTQYF. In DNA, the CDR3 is TGTGCCAGCACCTTAGCGCACACGTATACGCAGTATTTT.

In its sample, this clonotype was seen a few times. The CDR3 DNA follows: TGTGCCAGCAGTTTACCTAGCGGGGCCTACAATGAGCAGTTCTTC. This codes for CASSLPSGAYNEQFF. The chain combines TRBV27 with TRBJ2-1; TRBD2 aligns across 9 bases. V was pared by 2 bases and J by 2 bases, with 1 base of the junction left unmatched. Germline values: CDR1 MNHEY, CDR2 SMNVEV (reference sequence). The CDR3 consists of 15 residues.

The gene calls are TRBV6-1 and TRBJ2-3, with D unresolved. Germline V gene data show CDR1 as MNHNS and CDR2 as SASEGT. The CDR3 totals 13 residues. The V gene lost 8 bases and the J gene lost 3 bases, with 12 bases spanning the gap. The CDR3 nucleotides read TGTGCCAGCGGTCGGAGCCTTACAGATACGCAGTATTTT. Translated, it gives CASGRSLTDTQYF.

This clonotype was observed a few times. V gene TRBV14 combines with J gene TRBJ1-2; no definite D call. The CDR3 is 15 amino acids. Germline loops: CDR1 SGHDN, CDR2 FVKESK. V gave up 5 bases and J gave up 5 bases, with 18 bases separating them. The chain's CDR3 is CASSERPYSSYGYTF. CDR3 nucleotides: TGTGCCAGCAGCGAAAGACCGTATTCTTCTTATGGCTACACCTTC.

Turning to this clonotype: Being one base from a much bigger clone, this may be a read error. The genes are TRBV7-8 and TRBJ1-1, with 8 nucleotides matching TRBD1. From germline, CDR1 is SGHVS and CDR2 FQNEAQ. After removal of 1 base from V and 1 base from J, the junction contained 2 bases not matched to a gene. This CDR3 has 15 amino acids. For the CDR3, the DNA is TGTGCCAGCAGCTTAGAGGGGACAGGGAACACTGAAGCTTTCTTT. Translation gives CASSLEGTGNTEAFF.

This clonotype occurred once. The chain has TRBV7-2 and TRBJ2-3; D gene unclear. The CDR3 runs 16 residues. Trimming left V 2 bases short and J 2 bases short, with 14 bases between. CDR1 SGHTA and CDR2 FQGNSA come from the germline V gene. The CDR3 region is CASSLSNPGFTDTQYF. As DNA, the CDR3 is TGTGCCAGCAGCTTATCGAACCCCGGTTTCACAGATACGCAGTATTTT.

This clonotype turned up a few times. CDR3 sequence (DNA): TGTGCCAGCAGTCCCCTAGCGGGGGCCCAGTACTTC. Translated: CASSPLAGAQYF. This rearrangement joins TRBV11-3 to TRBJ2-5, with TRBD2 matching 10 bases. Germline CDR1 and CDR2: SGHNT and YENEEA. This CDR3 comprises 12 residues. The junction had 4 bases not matched to a gene; V was cut back by 6 bases and J by 9 bases.

This CDR3 is CASSETGRGGYEQYF. CDR3 sequence (DNA): TGTGCCAGCAGTGAGACGGGACGGGGAGGCTACGAGCAGTACTTC. The chain uses TRBV6-1 and TRBJ2-5; weak D call: TRBD2 (6 bases). The end of the DNA is better explained by TRBJ2-7, so the J call may be wrong. The CDR3 is 15 residues long. Per germline, CDR1 MNHNS and CDR2 SASEGT.

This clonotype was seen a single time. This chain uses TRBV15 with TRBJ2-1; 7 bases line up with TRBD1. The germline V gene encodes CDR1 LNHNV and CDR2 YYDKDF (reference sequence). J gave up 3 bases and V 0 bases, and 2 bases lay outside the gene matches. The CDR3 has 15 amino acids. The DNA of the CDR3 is TGTGCCACCAGCAGAGACGACAGGGACTACAATGAGCAGTTCTTC. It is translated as CATSRDDRDYNEQFF.

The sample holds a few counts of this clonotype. This CDR3 is CASSLAPNKYEQYF. As DNA, the CDR3 is TGTGCCAGCAGCTTAGCCCCTAATAAATACGAGCAGTACTTC. This chain uses TRBV7-2 with TRBJ2-7; D gene ambiguous. Germline CDR1 reads SGHTA; CDR2 reads FQGNSA. V was trimmed by 0 bases and J by 4 bases, leaving 10 bases between them. The CDR3 covers 14 residues.